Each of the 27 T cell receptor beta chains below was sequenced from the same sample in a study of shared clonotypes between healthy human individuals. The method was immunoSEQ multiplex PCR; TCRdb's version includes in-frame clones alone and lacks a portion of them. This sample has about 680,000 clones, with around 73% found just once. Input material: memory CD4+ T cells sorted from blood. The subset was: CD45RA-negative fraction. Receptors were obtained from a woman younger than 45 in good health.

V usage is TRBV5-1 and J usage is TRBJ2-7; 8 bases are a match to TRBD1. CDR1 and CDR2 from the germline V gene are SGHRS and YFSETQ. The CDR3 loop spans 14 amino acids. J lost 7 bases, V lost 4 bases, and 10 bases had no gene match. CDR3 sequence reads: CASSAGTGPLEQYF. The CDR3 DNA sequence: TGCGCCAGCAGCGCCGGGACAGGCCCCTTGGAGCAGTACTTC.

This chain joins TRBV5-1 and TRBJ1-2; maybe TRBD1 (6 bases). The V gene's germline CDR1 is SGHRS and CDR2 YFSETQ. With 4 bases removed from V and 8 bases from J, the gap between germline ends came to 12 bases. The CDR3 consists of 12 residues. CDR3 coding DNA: TGCGCCAGCAGCGTGACAGGAACAGGCTACACCTTC. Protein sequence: CASSVTGTGYTF.

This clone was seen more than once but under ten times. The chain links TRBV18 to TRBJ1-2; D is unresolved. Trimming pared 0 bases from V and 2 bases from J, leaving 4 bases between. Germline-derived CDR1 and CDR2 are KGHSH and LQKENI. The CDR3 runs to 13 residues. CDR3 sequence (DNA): TGTGCCAGCTCACCACCAGCGAACTATGGCTACACCTTC. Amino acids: CASSPPANYGYTF.

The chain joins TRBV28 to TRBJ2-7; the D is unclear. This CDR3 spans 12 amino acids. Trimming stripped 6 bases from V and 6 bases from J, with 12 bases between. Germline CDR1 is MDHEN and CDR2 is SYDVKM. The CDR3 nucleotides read TGTGCCAGCAGCCCATCCCCCGGCGAGCAGTACTTC. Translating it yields CASSPSPGEQYF.

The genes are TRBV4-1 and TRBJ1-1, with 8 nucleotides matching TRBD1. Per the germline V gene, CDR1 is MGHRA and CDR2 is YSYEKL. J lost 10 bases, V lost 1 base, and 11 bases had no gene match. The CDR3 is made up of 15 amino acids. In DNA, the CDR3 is TGCGCCAGCAGCCAAGCTCCGACAGGGGCCTCAGGAGCTTTCTTT. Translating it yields CASSQAPTGASGAFF.

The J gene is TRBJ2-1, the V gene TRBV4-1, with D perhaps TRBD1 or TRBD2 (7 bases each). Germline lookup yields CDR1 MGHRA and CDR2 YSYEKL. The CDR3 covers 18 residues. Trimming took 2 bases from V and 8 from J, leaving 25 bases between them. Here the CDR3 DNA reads TGCGCCAGCAGCCAAAGACTAGAGGCGCAGGGGGGGAGATATGAGCAGTTCTTC. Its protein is CASSQRLEAQGGRYEQFF.

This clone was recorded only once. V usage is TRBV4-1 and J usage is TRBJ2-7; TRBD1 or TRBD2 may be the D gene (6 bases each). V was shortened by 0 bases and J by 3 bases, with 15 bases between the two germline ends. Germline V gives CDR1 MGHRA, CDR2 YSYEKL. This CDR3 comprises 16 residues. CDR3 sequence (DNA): TGCGCCAGCAGCCAAGATCTCAGCAGGGGAGGCTACGAGCAGTACTTC. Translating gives CASSQDLSRGGYEQYF.

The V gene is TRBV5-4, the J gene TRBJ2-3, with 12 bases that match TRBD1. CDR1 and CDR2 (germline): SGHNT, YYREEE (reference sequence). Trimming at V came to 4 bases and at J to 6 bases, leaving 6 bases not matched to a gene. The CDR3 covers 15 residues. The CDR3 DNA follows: TGTGCCAGCAGCCGCCGGGACAGGGGGCCCGATACGCAGTATTTT. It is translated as CASSRRDRGPDTQYF.

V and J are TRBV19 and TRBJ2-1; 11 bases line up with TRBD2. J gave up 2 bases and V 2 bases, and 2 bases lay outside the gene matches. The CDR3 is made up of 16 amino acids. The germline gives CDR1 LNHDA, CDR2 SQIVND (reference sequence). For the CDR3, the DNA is TGTGCCAGTAGTATACGGACTAGCGGGCCCTACAATGAGCAGTTCTTC. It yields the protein CASSIRTSGPYNEQFF.

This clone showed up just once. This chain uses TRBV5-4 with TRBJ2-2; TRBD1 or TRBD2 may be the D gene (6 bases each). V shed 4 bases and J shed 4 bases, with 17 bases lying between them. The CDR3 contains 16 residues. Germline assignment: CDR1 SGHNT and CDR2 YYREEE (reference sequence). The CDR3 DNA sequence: TGTGCCAGCAGCGAATTGGGGGGCGCTGGCACCGGGGAGCTGTTTTTT. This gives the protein CASSELGGAGTGELFF. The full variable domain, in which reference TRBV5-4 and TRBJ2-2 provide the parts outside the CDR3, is ETGVTQSPTHLIKTRGQQVTLRCSSQSGHNTVSWYQQALGQGPQFIFQYYREEENGRGNFPPRFSGLQFPNYSSELNVNALELDDSALYLCASSELGGAGTGELFFGEGSRLTVL.

The CDR3 loop is CASSAGQRRELFF. In nucleotides, the CDR3 is TGTGCCAGCAGTGCGGGACAGCGGAGGGAGCTGTTTTTT. This chain joins TRBV6-5 and TRBJ2-2, with D maybe TRBD1 (7 bases). Germline-derived CDR1 and CDR2 are MNHEY and SVGAGI. Trimming shortened V by 5 bases and J by 9 bases, and 13 bases separated the two germline ends. The CDR3 consists of 13 residues.

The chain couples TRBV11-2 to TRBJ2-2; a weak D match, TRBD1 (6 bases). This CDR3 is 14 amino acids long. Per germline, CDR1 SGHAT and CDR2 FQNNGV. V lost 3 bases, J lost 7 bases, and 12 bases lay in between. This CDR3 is CASSFAGESGELFF. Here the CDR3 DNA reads TGTGCCAGCAGCTTCGCAGGGGAAAGCGGGGAGCTGTTTTTT.

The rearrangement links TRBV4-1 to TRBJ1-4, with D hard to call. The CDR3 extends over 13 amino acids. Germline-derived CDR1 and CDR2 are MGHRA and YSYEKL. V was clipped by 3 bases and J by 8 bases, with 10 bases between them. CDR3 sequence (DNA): TGCGCCAGCAGCCACGGGTTAGGCGAAAAACTGTTTTTT. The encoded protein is CASSHGLGEKLFF.

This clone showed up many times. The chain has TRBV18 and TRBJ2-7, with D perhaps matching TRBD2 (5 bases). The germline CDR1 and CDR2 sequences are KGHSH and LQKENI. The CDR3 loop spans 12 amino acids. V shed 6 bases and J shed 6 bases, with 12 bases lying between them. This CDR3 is CASSFREGEQYF. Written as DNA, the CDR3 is TGTGCCAGCTCCTTCCGAGAGGGCGAGCAGTACTTC.

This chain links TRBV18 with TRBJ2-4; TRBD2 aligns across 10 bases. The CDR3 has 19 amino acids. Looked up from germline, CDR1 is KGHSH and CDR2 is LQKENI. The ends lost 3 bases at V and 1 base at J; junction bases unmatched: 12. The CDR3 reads CASSPLTSGLPGAKNIQYF. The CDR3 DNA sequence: TGTGCCAGCTCACCTCTGACTAGCGGGCTTCCCGGGGCCAAAAACATTCAGTACTTC. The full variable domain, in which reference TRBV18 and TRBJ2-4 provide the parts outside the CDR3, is NAGVMQNPRHLVRRRGQEARLRCSPMKGHSHVYWYRQLPEEGLKFMVYLQKENIIDESGMPKERFSAEFPKEGPSILRIQQVVRGDSAAYFCASSPLTSGLPGAKNIQYFGAGTRLSVL.

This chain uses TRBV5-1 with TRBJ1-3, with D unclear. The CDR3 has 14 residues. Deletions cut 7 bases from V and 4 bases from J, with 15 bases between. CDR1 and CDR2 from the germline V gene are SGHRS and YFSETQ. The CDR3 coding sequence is TGCGCCAGCCGCGAGGGAGGGTCCGGAAACACCATATATTTT. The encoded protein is CASREGGSGNTIYF.

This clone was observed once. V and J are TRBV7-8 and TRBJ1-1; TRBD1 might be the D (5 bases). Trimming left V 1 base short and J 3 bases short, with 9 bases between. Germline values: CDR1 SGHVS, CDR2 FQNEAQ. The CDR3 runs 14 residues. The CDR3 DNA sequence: TGTGCCAGCAGCTTAGGGACATTCTACACTGAAGCTTTCTTT. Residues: CASSLGTFYTEAFF.

For the CDR3, the DNA is TGTGCCAGCAGTTACCTAGCGAACAAACAAGAGACCCAGTACTTC. Translated: CASSYLANKQETQYF. The chain combines TRBV6-5 with TRBJ2-5, with D possibly being TRBD2 (6 bases). The CDR3 has 15 residues. The germline V and J ends were trimmed by 2 bases and 2 bases, with 12 bases remaining between them. Looked up from germline, CDR1 is MNHEY and CDR2 is SVGAGI.

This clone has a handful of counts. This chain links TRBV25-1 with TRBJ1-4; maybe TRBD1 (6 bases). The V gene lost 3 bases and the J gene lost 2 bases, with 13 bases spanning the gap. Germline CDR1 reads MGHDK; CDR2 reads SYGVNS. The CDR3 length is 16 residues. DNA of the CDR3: TGTGCCAGCAGTGAGGTCAGGGGTGTCACTAATGAAAAACTGTTTTTT. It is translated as CASSEVRGVTNEKLFF.

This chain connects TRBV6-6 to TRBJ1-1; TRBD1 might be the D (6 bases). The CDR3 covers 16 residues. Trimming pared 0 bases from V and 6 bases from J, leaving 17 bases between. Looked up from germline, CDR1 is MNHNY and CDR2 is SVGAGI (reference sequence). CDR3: CASSYSSGGAGSEAFF. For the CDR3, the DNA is TGTGCCAGCAGTTACTCGAGCGGGGGCGCCGGGTCTGAAGCTTTCTTT.

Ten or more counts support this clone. The CDR3 reads CASSPRTGPNTEAFF. The CDR3 DNA reads as TGTGCCAGCAGCCCTAGGACAGGGCCGAACACTGAAGCTTTCTTT. The V gene is TRBV2, the J gene TRBJ1-1; the match to TRBD1 covers 8 bases. Germline V gene lookup returns CDR1 SNHLY and CDR2 FYNNEI. The length of the CDR3 is 15 residues. With V trimmed by 6 bases and J by 1 base, 7 bases remained unmatched.

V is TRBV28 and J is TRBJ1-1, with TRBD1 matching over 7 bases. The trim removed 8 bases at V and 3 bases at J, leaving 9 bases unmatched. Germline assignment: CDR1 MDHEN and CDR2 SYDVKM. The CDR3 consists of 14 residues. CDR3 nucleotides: TGTGCCAGCCTGCGAGGGGGCATGGACACTGAAGCTTTCTTT. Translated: CASLRGGMDTEAFF.

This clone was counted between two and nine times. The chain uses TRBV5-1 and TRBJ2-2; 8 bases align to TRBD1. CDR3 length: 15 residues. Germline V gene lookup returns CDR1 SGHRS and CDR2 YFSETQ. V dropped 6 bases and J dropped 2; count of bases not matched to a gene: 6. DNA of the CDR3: TGCGCCAGCACCGGGGCAGGGGGCAACACCGGGGAGCTGTTTTTT. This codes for CASTGAGGNTGELFF.

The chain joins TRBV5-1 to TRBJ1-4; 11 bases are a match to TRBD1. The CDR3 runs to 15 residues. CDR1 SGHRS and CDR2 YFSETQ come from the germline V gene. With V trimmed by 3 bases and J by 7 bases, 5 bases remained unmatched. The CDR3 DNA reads TGCGCCAGCAGCTCCGGGACAGGGGGTGGTGAAAAACTGTTTTTT. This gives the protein CASSSGTGGGEKLFF.

The CDR3 region is CASSLEGGRIYGYTF. The CDR3 DNA sequence: TGTGCCAGCAGTTTAGAGGGTGGGCGCATCTATGGCTACACCTTC. The rearrangement links TRBV27 to TRBJ1-2, with D uncertain. V was trimmed by 2 bases and J by 4 bases, leaving 14 bases between them. CDR1 and CDR2 from the germline V gene are MNHEY and SMNVEV (reference sequence). This CDR3 spans 15 amino acids.

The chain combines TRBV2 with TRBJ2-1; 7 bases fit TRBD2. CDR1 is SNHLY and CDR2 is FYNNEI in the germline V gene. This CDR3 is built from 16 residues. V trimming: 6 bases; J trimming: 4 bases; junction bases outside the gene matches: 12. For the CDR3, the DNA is TGTGCCAGCAGATTACGAGGGACTACCAAATACAATGAGCAGTTCTTC. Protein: CASRLRGTTKYNEQFF.

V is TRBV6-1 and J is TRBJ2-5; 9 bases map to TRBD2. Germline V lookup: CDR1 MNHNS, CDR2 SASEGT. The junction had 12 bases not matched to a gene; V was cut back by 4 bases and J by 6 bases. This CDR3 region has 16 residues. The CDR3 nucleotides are TGTGCCAGCAGTGGACCCTGGGATAGCGGGAGCAAGACCCAGTACTTC. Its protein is CASSGPWDSGSKTQYF.